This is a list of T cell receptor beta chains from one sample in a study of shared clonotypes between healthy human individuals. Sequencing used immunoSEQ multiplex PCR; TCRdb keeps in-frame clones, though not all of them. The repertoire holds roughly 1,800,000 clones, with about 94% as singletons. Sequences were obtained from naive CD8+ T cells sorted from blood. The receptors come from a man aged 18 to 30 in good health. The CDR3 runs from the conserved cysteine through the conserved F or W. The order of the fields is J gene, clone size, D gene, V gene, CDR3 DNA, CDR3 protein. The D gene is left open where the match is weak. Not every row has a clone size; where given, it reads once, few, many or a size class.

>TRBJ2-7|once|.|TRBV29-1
TGCAGCGTTGAGGCCTACTCCGAAGAAGCAGTCTACGAGCAGTACTTC
CSVEAYSEEAVYEQYF
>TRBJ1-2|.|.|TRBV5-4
TGTGCCAGCAGCGATGGGACCGCACTCAACTATGGCTACACCTTC
CASSDGTALNYGYTF
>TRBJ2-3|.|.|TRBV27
TGTGCCAGCAGTTCTGCCCTCGCGGGCCGGGTAGATACGCAGTATTTT
CASSSALAGRVDTQYF
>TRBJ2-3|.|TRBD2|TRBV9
TGTGCCAGCAGCCACCCGCGGGAGACTAGCACAGATACGCAGTATTTT
CASSHPRETSTDTQYF
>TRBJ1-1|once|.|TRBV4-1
TGCGCCAGCAGCTACTACAGGGATGGGCCTGAAGCTTTCTTT
CASSYYRDGPEAFF
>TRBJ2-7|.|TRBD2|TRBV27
TGTGCCAGCAGTTTTGGACTAGCGGGAGACGAGCAGTACTTC
CASSFGLAGDEQYF
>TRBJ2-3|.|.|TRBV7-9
TGTGCCAGCAGCCCGCGACTGGAAGATACGCAGTATTTT
CASSPRLEDTQYF
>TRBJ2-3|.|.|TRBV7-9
TGTGCCAGCGAATTACGGGACCCGCGGGTAGATACGCAGTATTTT
CASELRDPRVDTQYF
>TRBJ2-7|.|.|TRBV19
TGTGCCAGTAGTGCGGGACCTACCTACGAGCAGTACTTC
CASSAGPTYEQYF
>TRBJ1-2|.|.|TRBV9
TGTGCCAGCAGCGTAGAGTTCGGGCAGCCTTATGGCTACACCTTC
CASSVEFGQPYGYTF
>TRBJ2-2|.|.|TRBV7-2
TGTGCCTGGGGACTTTCGAACACCGGGGAGCTGTTTTTT
CAWGLSNTGELFF
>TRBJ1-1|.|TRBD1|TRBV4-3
TGCGCCAGCAGCCAATTAACAGGGGATTCCACTGAAGCTTTCTTT
CASSQLTGDSTEAFF
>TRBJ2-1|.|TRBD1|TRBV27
TGTGCCAGCAGATGGACAGGGCCCAACAATGAGCAGTTCTTC
CASRWTGPNNEQFF
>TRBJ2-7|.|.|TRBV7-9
TGTGCCAGCAGCCCGCCGTCGGGGCAGGGGCCCTACGAGCAGTACTTC
CASSPPSGQGPYEQYF
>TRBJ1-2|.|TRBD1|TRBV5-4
TGTGCCAGCAGCGGACCGGGACAGAAGCCTACTAACTATGGCTACACCTTC
CASSGPGQKPTNYGYTF
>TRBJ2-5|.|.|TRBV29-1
TGCAGCGTTGTACGTCCCAGACAAGAGACCCAGTACTTC
CSVVRPRQETQYF
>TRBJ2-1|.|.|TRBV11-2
TGTGCCAGCAGCTTGACAGTCAATGAGCAGTTCTTC
CASSLTVNEQFF
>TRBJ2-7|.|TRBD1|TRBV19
TGTGCCAGTAGTACGGGACAGGGAACCTACGAGCAGTACTTC
CASSTGQGTYEQYF
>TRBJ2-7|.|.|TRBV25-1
TGTGCCAGCAGTACCAGGCTTGTTCCCTACGAGCAGTACTTC
CASSTRLVPYEQYF
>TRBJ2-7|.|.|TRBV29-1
TGCAGCGTCGCCGACAGCTCCTACGAGCAGTACTTC
CSVADSSYEQYF
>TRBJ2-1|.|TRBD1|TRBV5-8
TGTGCCAGCAGCCGGGACAGTGTGACGTTCCCCTACAATGAGCAGTTCTTC
CASSRDSVTFPYNEQFF
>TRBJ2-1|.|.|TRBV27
TGTGCCAGCAGTTTCGTAGCGGCGGTTTCCTACAATGAGCAGTTCTTC
CASSFVAAVSYNEQFF
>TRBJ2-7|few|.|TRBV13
TGTGCCAGCCGGGGAGGAGGGACATCGGCCGAGCAGTACTTC
CASRGGGTSAEQYF
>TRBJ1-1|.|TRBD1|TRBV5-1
TGCGCCAGCAGTTTAACAGGGGGCACTGAAGCTTTCTTT
CASSLTGGTEAFF
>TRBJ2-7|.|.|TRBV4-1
TGCGCCAGCAGCCCAGCACGGGACCGGTACGAGCAGTACTTC
CASSPARDRYEQYF
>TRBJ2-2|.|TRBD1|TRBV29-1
TGCAGCGTTGTAGAACAGGGGTACACCGGGGAGCTGTTTTTT
CSVVEQGYTGELFF
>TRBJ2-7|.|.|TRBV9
TGTGCCAGCAGCGTAGTAGGAGAGGGCGAGCAGTACTTC
CASSVVGEGEQYF
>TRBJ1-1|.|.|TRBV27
TGTGCCAGCAGTCCACGGGACGGCATGAACACTGAAGCTTTCTTT
CASSPRDGMNTEAFF
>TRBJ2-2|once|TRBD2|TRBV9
TGTGCCAGCAGCTTTAGCGGGAGAGACACCGGGGAGCTGTTTTTT
CASSFSGRDTGELFF
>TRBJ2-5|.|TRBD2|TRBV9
TGTGCCAGCAGCGTACTAGGACTAGCGGAGACCCAGTACTTC
CASSVLGLAETQYF
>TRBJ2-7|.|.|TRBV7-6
TGTGCCAGCAGTCTTGGGGGGGCCACATCCTACGAGCAGTACTTC
CASSLGGATSYEQYF
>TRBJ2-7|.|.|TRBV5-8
TGTGCCAGCAGCTTGGCAGCCGGGGGCAACTACGAGCAGTACTTC
CASSLAAGGNYEQYF
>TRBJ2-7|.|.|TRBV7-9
TGTGCCAGCAGCTTAGGGCAAGGGTTTAACTACGAGCAGTACTTC
CASSLGQGFNYEQYF
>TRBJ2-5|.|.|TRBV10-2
TGCGCCAGCAGTCCTACGGGGGGCGCATATTTCCAAGAGACCCAGTACTTC
CASSPTGGAYFQETQYF
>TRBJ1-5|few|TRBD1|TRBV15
TGTGCCACCAGCAGAGATCCAGGGTTCGGGACAGGGGGCCTCAATCAGCCCCAGCATTTT
CATSRDPGFGTGGLNQPQHF
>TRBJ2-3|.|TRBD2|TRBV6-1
TGTGCCAGCAGTGAAGAGGGAGGGCCAATCTCCATCACAGATACGCAGTATTTT
CASSEEGGPISITDTQYF
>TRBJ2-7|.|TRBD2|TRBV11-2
TGTGCCAGCAGCTGGGCGGGGGATGGGTACGAGCAGTACTTC
CASSWAGDGYEQYF
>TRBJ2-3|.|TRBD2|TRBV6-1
TGTGCCAGCAGTGAACGGAGCGGGGGGCTTGCAGATACGCAGTATTTT
CASSERSGGLADTQYF
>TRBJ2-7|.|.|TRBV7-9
TGTGCCAGCAGCCCCCGGTACGAGCAGTACTTC
CASSPRYEQYF
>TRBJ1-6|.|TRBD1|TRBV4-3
TGCGCCAGCAGCCCCCGACAGGGGGGATGGTCCTATAATTCACCCCTCCACTTT
CASSPRQGGWSYNSPLHF
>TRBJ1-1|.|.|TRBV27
TGTGCCAGCAGTTTCTTGAGTTCGACAGCTTCTATGAACACTGAAGCTTTCTTT
CASSFLSSTASMNTEAFF
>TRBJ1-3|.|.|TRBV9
TGTGCCAGCAGCGCCGGGACGGCGGGAAACACCATATATTTT
CASSAGTAGNTIYF
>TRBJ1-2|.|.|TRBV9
TGTGCCAGCAGCGTAGTTACCGTAGACAGTGTGCTGAGCTACACCTTC
CASSVVTVDSVLSYTF
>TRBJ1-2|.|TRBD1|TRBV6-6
TGTGCCAGCAGTTACGGGGGAATAGGGACAGGCTATGGCTACACCTTC
CASSYGGIGTGYGYTF
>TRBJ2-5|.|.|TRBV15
TGTGCCACCAGCAGAGATTGGGAGACCCAGTACTTC
CATSRDWETQYF
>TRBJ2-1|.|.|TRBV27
TGTGCCAGCAGTTTATCGAGCGGGACAGTTTACAATGAGCAGTTCTTC
CASSLSSGTVYNEQFF